This T cell receptor beta chain was sequenced in a study of T-cell memory formation after mild COVID-19. Study conclusions and caveats: The CD4+ clones that contracted clustered mainly within CM and EM, and the CD8+ clones concentrated in EMRA. Clones that contracted from day 15 to 85 had balanced CD4/CD8; later expanders were CD4+ biased.

The sample holds many counts of this clonotype. Its antigen remains unidentified. After removal of 5 bases from V and 4 bases from J, the junction contained 8 bases not matched to a gene. This CDR3 has 14 residues. The 5'RACE method, run with constant-segment primers, produced TCR alpha and TCR beta cDNA libraries (carrying sample barcodes and UMIs). From the 5' RACE reads, TCRdb called clonotypes with MiXCR, one entry per CDR3 protein. The sample has about 560,000 distinct CDR3 sequences; over 15% are singletons. The sample comprised PBMCs or a T cell subset sorted from them (not recorded which). This sequence originates from an adult woman who had mild COVID-19 (a few samples of this study predate the infection). Cell type and time point are not known. The chain joins TRBV12-3 or TRBV12-4 to TRBJ2-7; 7 bases fit TRBD2. The CDR3 sequence is CASSPGGLLYEQYF. The CDR3 DNA reads TGTGCCAGCAGTCCGGGGGGACTTCTATACGAGCAGTACTTC.